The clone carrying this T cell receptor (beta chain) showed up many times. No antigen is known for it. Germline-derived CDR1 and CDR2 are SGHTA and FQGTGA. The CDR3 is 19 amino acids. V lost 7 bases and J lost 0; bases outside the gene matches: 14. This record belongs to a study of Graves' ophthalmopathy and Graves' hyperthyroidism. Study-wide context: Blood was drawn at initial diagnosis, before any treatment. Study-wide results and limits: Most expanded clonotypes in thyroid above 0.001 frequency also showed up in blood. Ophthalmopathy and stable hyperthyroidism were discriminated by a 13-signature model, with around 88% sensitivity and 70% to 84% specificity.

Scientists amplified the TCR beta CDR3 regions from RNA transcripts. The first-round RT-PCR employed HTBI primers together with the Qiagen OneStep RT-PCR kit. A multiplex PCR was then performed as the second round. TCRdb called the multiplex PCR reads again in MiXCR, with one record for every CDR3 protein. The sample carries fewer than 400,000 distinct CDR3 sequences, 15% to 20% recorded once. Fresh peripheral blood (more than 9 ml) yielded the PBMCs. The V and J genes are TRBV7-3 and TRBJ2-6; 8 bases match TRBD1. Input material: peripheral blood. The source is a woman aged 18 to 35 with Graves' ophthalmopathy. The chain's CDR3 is CASTPQSGGLHSGANVLTF. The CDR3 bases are TGTGCCAGCACCCCACAATCAGGGGGCTTACACTCTGGGGCCAACGTCCTGACTTTC.